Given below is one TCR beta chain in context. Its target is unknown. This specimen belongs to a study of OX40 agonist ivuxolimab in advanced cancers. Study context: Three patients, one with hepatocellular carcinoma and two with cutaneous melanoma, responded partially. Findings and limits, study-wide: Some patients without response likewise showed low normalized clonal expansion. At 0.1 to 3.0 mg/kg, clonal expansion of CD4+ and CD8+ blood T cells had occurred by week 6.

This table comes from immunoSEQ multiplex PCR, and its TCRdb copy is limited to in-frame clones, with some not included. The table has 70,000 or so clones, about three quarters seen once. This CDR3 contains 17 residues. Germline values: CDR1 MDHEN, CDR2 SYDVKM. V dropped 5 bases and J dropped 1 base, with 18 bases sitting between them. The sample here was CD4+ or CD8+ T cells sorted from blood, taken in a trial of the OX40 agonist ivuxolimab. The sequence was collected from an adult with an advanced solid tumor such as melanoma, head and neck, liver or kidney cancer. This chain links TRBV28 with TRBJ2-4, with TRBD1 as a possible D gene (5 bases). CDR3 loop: CASSANFGKGAKNIQYF. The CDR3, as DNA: TGTGCCAGCAGTGCCAACTTTGGGAAGGGGGCCAAAAACATTCAGTACTTC.